This TCR beta chain was profiled in a study of patients and donors after allogeneic stem cell transplantation. TCRdb fed the RT-PCR reads into MiXCR, producing one record per CDR3 protein. The sample lists under 200,000 distinct CDR3 sequences, roughly 31% occurring once. The CDR3 extends over 14 amino acids. Germline CDR1 and CDR2: KGHSH and LQKENI. With 3 bases removed from V and 3 bases from J, the gap between germline ends came to 11 bases. The sequenced sample consisted of blood, either unsorted or a sorted T cell fraction (not recorded which). The receptor was derived from a human donor who was either an allogeneic HSCT recipient or a stem cell or donor lymphocyte infusion donor (not recorded which). It is not recorded whose cells these are; they may come from a transplant donor. The chain combines TRBV18 with TRBJ1-2, with D possibly being TRBD1 (5 bases). The CDR3 protein is CASSPDRQYYGYTF. CDR3 bases: TGTGCCAGCTCACCCGACAGACAATACTATGGCTACACCTTC.